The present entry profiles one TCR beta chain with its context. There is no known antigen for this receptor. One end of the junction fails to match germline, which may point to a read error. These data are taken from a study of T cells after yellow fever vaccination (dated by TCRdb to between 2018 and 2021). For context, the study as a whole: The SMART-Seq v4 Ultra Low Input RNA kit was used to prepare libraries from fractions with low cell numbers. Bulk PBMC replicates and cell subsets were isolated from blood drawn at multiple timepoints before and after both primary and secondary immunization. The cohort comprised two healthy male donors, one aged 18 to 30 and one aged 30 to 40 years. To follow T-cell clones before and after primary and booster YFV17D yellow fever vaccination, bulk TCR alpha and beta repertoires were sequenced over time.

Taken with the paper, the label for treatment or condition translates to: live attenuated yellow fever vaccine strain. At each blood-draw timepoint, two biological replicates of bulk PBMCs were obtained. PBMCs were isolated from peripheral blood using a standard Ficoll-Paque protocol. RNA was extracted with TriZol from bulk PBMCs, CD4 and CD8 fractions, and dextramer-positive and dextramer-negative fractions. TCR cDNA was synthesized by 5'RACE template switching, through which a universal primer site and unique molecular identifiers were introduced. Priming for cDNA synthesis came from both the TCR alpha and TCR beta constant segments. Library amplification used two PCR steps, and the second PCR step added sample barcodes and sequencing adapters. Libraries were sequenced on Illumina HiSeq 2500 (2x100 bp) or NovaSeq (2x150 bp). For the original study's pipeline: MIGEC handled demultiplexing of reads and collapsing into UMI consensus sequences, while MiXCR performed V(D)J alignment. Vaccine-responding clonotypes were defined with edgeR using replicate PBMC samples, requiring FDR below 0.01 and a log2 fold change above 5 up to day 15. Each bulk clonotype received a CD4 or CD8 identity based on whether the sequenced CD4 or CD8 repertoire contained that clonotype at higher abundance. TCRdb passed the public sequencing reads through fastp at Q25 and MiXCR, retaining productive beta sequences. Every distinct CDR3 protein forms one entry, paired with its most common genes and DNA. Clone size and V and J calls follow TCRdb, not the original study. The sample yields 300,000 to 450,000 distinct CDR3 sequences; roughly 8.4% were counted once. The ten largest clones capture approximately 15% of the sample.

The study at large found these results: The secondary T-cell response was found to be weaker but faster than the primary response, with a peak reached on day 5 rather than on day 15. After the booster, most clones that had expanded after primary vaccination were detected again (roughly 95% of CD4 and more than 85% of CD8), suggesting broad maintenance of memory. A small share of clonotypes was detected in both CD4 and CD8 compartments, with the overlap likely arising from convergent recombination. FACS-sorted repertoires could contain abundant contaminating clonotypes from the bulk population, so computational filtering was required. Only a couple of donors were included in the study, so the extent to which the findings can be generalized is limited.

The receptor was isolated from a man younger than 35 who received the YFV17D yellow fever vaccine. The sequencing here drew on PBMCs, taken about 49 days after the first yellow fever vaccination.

The CDR3 protein sequence reads: CASSGQGENTGELFF. The sequenced DNA is TGTGCTAGCAGCGGACAGGGGGAGAACACCGGGGAGCTGTTTTTT. This chain joins TRBV7-7 to TRBJ2-2; TRBD1 matches 10 bases in the middle. CDR1 and CDR2 were assigned from the germline V gene (reference sequence) as SSHAT and FNYEAQ. The CDR3 numbers 15 residues from cysteine through phenylalanine. Kept here is only the CDR3 DNA, which spans 45 bases and is read in frame from base 1. Beyond the CDR3, the reference TRBV7-7 and TRBJ2-2 genes provide the residues; the full variable domain reads: GAGVSQSPRYKVTKRGQDVTLRCDPISSHATLYWYQQALGQGPEFLTYFNYEAQPDKSGLPSDRFSAERPEGSISTLTIQRTEQRDSAMYRCASSGQGENTGELFFGEGSRLTVL.